These T cell receptor beta chains were read from a single sample in a study of molecular identifiers for immune sequencing clone quantification. Via MiXCR, TCRdb re-called the PCR reads, giving one row per CDR3 protein. The sample carries more than 450,000 distinct CDR3 sequences, around 23% recorded once. Sequencing was done on a sample of naive CD8+ T cells from blood, with Jurkat cell RNA spiked in. The receptors were gathered from a human donor in good health. Some libraries in this study had Jurkat cell RNA spiked in. Both conserved end residues are part of each CDR3. A D gene is named only where the DNA matches it firmly. For some rows the clone size is stated as once, few or many, or as a class when expanded; others skip it.

abundance	v_gene	d_gene	j_gene	CDR3nt	CDR3aa
many	TRBV7-2	TRBD1	TRBJ1-4	TGTGCCAGCAGAGCCGACAGGGGCACTAATGAAAAACTGTTTTTT	CASRADRGTNEKLFF
few	TRBV4-1	.	TRBJ2-1	TGCGCCAGCAGCCAAGAACTAAGCAGTTTCTGGGGTGAGCAGTTCTTC	CASSQELSSFWGEQFF
few	TRBV5-1	TRBD1	TRBJ1-1	TGCGCCAGCAGCTTGGGGGACAGGGGCCAAAACACTGAAGCTTTCTTT	CASSLGDRGQNTEAFF
.	TRBV19	.	TRBJ1-5	TGTGCCGGTAGTATAGATGTGGCCGGGACGTCCTATCAGCCCCAGCATTTT	CAGSIDVAGTSYQPQHF
.	TRBV7-8	TRBD1	TRBJ2-7	TGTGCCAGCAGTCGCAGGAGGGACAGGGGGCTAGACGAGCAGTACTTC	CASSRRRDRGLDEQYF
few	TRBV4-3	.	TRBJ1-2	TGCGCCAGCAGCCAAGCTTCTGGTCAGGGCCATGGCTACACCTTC	CASSQASGQGHGYTF
.	TRBV6-1	TRBD2	TRBJ2-5	TGTGCCAGCAGTGAAAGCGGGGGGGCAGGAGAGCCCCAGTACTTC	CASSESGGAGEPQYF
.	TRBV5-4	TRBD1	TRBJ2-7	TGTGCCAGCAGCTCCCCCGGGACAGGGTTCGAGCAGTACTTC	CASSSPGTGFEQYF
few	TRBV18	TRBD1	TRBJ1-5	TGTGCCAGCTCACCACCTGGGACAGGGGGAATAAGTCAGCCCCAGCATTTT	CASSPPGTGGISQPQHF
.	TRBV6-6	.	TRBJ1-1	TGTGCCAGCAGTTACTCATCGGGCCAAAACACTGAAGCTTTCTTT	CASSYSSGQNTEAFF
few	TRBV28	.	TRBJ2-2	TGTGCCAGCACGTCACCAGGGACCCACACCGGGGAGCTGTTTTTT	CASTSPGTHTGELFF
few	TRBV9	.	TRBJ2-5	TGTGCCAGCAGCGTAGAGGACAGCTATTATGAAGAGACCCAGTACTTC	CASSVEDSYYEETQYF
few	TRBV19	TRBD1	TRBJ1-5	TGTGCCAGTAGCTCTATTCATCCGGACAGGGGTCCCGGTCAGCCCCAGCATTTT	CASSSIHPDRGPGQPQHF
many	TRBV9	TRBD1	TRBJ1-1	TGTGCCAGCAGCTTAACCCAGGGGGGCACTGAAGCTTTCTTT	CASSLTQGGTEAFF
.	TRBV4-3	.	TRBJ1-2	TGCGCCAGCAGCCAAGACAGAAATAACTATGGCTACACCTTC	CASSQDRNNYGYTF
.	TRBV19	.	TRBJ2-1	TGTGCCAGTACCCCGGGCACAAGAACCTACAATGAGCAGTTCTTC	CASTPGTRTYNEQFF
few	TRBV15	.	TRBJ1-6	TGTGCCACCAGCATCTCCCGAAGCTCCTATAATTCACCCCTCCACTTT	CATSISRSSYNSPLHF
many	TRBV28	.	TRBJ2-5	TGTGCCAGCAGTTGGAATTTGCAAGAGACCCAGTACTTC	CASSWNLQETQYF
.	TRBV2	.	TRBJ1-1	TGTGCCAGCAGCACAGGGCCCCCTGAAGCTTTCTTT	CASSTGPPEAFF
few	TRBV27	TRBD2	TRBJ2-7	TGTGCCAGCAGTTTACTAGCGGGGGGCCGGAACGAGCAGTACTTC	CASSLLAGGRNEQYF
.	TRBV7-9	.	TRBJ2-1	TGTGCCAGCAGCCTGACAGCGCCTGAGCAGTTCTTC	CASSLTAPEQFF
many	TRBV6-2/TRBV6-3	TRBD1	TRBJ1-1	TGTGCCAGCAGTTACTCGCCAGGGGGCCAAACTGAAGCTTTCTTT	CASSYSPGGQTEAFF
.	TRBV27	.	TRBJ2-7	TGTGCCAGCTCCGTCGGACAGACCGCCTACGAGCAGTACTTC	CASSVGQTAYEQYF
.	TRBV2	.	TRBJ2-7	TGTGCCAGCAGGACTGGGCTAGGTGAACTGGCCGGGCAGTACTTC	CASRTGLGELAGQYF
.	TRBV20-1	TRBD2	TRBJ2-7	TGCAGTGCTAGACTAGCGGGATGCGAGCAGTACTTC	CSARLAGCEQYF
.	TRBV28	.	TRBJ2-5	TGTGCCAGCAGTTTGCCTCTCTCGGGTGGAGAGACCCAGTACTTC	CASSLPLSGGETQYF
.	TRBV7-2	.	TRBJ2-5	TGTGCCAGCAGCCCCGAGTACGCAACAAGCCGAGAGACCCAGTACTTC	CASSPEYATSRETQYF
.	TRBV25-1	.	TRBJ2-2	TGTGCCAGCAGTTCCCGGGACTCGAGGGCCGGGGAGCTGTTTTTT	CASSSRDSRAGELFF
few	TRBV5-6	.	TRBJ1-4	TGTGCCAGCAGCACACTCAGGGGACAAACTAATGAAAAACTGTTTTTT	CASSTLRGQTNEKLFF
.	TRBV20-1	TRBD1	TRBJ1-1	TGCTGTGCATTTCCGGGACAGATGAACACTGAAGCTTTCTTT	CCAFPGQMNTEAFF
.	TRBV3-1	.	TRBJ2-2	TGTGCCAGCAGCCCCACCCCCAGGGTCGGGGAGCTGTTTTTT	CASSPTPRVGELFF
few	TRBV20-1	.	TRBJ2-7	TGCAGTGCTAGAGATCCACTGAACTCCTACGAGCAGTACTTC	CSARDPLNSYEQYF
many	TRBV4-3	.	TRBJ1-1	TGCGCCAGCAGCCAAGTTGGAGGGGGGATAGGAAACACTGAAGCTTTCTTT	CASSQVGGGIGNTEAFF
many	TRBV7-2	TRBD2	TRBJ2-1	TGTGCCAGCAGCTTTAGCGGGGAGCAGTTCTTC	CASSFSGEQFF
few	TRBV12-3/TRBV12-4	TRBD1	TRBJ1-4	TGTGCCAGCAGTATGACCGGGACAGGGGGTAATGAAAAACTGTTTTTT	CASSMTGTGGNEKLFF
many	TRBV20-1	.	TRBJ1-1	TGCAGTGCGGGATTAAACACTGAAGCTTTCTTT	CSAGLNTEAFF
many	TRBV30	.	TRBJ2-1	TGTGCCTGGAGTGTACTCCCCAGGGGGCAGTTCTTC	CAWSVLPRGQFF
.	TRBV12-5	.	TRBJ2-1	TGTGCTAGTGGTTTGGTATTATCGGAGTACAATGAGCAGTTCTTC	CASGLVLSEYNEQFF
.	TRBV4-3	.	TRBJ2-2	TGCGCCAGCAGCCATGCGGGGCGGGAGCTGTTTTTT	CASSHAGRELFF
few	TRBV6-5	TRBD1	TRBJ2-3	TGTGCCAGCAGCGACAGGGTAGTAGATACGCAGTATTTT	CASSDRVVDTQYF
.	TRBV7-9	.	TRBJ2-5	TGTGCCAGCAGCCACCCGGGACGGATACCTCAAGAGACCCAGTACTTC	CASSHPGRIPQETQYF
few	TRBV7-2	TRBD2	TRBJ2-1	TGTGCCAGCAGCTTAGTAAAGGGACTAGCGGGAGCCGGACATGAGCAGTTCTTC	CASSLVKGLAGAGHEQFF
.	TRBV15	.	TRBJ2-3	TGTGCCACCAGCAGAGAGAGGTCTAGCACAGATACGCAGTATTTT	CATSRERSSTDTQYF
.	TRBV27	.	TRBJ2-1	TGTGCCAGCTCCCTAGGGCCGGGGAATGAGCAGTTCTTC	CASSLGPGNEQFF
few	TRBV2	.	TRBJ1-1	TGTGCCAGCAGTGAAGCGGGCAGGGAAGCTTTCTTT	CASSEAGREAFF
.	TRBV30	.	TRBJ1-1	TGTGCCTGGAGTCGTGTCAGGATGAACACTGAAGCTTTCTTT	CAWSRVRMNTEAFF
.	TRBV5-5	.	TRBJ1-1	TGTGCCAGCAGCTTGGAAGGGAGGTACAGCATGAACACTGAAGCTTTCTTT	CASSLEGRYSMNTEAFF
few	TRBV20-1	.	TRBJ2-3	TGCAGTGCTAGAAAGTCAGAAACAGATACGCAGTATTTT	CSARKSETDTQYF
many	TRBV14	.	TRBJ1-1	TGTGCCAGCAGCCAAGAACTCATTGGGGCCTCAGGGATCTCAGAGAGTACTGAAGCTTTCTTT	CASSQELIGASGISESTEAFF
many	TRBV4-3	.	TRBJ2-3	TGCGCCAGCAGCTGGGTCCGCACAGATACGCAGTATTTT	CASSWVRTDTQYF
.	TRBV27	.	TRBJ2-7	TGTGCCAGCAGTTTCCCGACCGGGACGGGGCTGCGGGAGCAGTACTTC	CASSFPTGTGLREQYF
few	TRBV4-3	.	TRBJ2-5	TGCGCCAGCAGTGACAGCTTTCAAGAGACCCAGTACTTC	CASSDSFQETQYF
many	TRBV7-9	.	TRBJ1-1	TGTGCCAGCAGCTCCGCCTCTCTGAACACTGAAGCTTTCTTT	CASSSASLNTEAFF
.	TRBV7-9	.	TRBJ2-1	TGTGCCAGCAGCTTAGGTGTTACGAACAATGAGCAGTTCTTC	CASSLGVTNNEQFF
few	TRBV6-2/TRBV6-3	TRBD2	TRBJ2-5	TGTGCCAGCAGACGACTTGGGACTAGCGGGCCAGAGACCCAGTACTTC	CASRRLGTSGPETQYF
few	TRBV9	.	TRBJ2-3	TGTGCCAGCAGCCCCAAGGTACGGCTTACTAGCACAGATACGCAGTATTTT	CASSPKVRLTSTDTQYF
many	TRBV7-2	TRBD1	TRBJ2-7	TGTGCCAGCAGCTGGGGACAGGGGGCCTACGAGCAGTACTTC	CASSWGQGAYEQYF
few	TRBV20-1	TRBD2	TRBJ2-4	TGCAGTGCTAGAGAAGCGGGAGAAGCCCTAGCCAAAAACATTCAGTACTTC	CSAREAGEALAKNIQYF
.	TRBV29-1	.	TRBJ1-2	TGCAGCGTTGAAGATCGAGGGATTGATGGCTACACCTTC	CSVEDRGIDGYTF
few	TRBV29-1	TRBD2	TRBJ2-7	TGCAGCGTTCCCCTCCCGACTAGCGGAGAACAGTACTTC	CSVPLPTSGEQYF